The T cell receptor (beta chain) under discussion was sequenced for a study of T cell repertoires in cytomegalovirus infection. Study-wide background: Recently described HLA-C-restricted plus well-studied HLA-B-restricted CMV epitopes were used. Study-wide findings and caveats: Public TCR beta family frequency separated CMV-and-HLA carriers, including in an independent cohort.

TCRdb recomputed calls from the reads with MiXCR, one row per CDR3 protein. This sample has approximately 730,000 distinct CDR3 sequences, with around 29% found just once. V was clipped by 0 bases and J by 10 bases, with 16 bases between them. CDR1 and CDR2 from the germline V gene are LGHNA and YNFKEQ. The length of the CDR3 is 16 residues. Concerning this clonotype itself: The antigen is not known.

The receptor comes from a human donor in good health (CMV status not recorded). Some clones in this sample may be carry-over from other donors' samples. The rearrangement uses TRBV4-2 and TRBJ1-6; TRBD1 might be the D (6 bases). The sample consisted of cultured CD8+ T cells from PBMCs, taken from culture after CMV antigen stimulation. Here the CDR3 DNA reads TGTGCCAGCAGCCAAGACCACCAGGGGTTAGTGTCACCCCTCCACTTT. This codes for CASSQDHQGLVSPLHF.